The source of this TCR beta chain is a study of beta chain features in type 1 diabetes. Germline CDR1 reads SGDLS; CDR2 reads YYNGEE. V was trimmed by 1 base and J by 5 bases, leaving 7 bases between them. The CDR3 loop spans 13 amino acids. Isolated RNA was reverse transcribed in full, so expressed TCRB transcripts were sequenced. Roughly 3.6 million reads, on average, came from each naive, central memory and regulatory T cell sample. TCRdb's table, derived via immunoSEQ multiplex PCR, lists solely in-frame clones and lacks some. The table shows approximately 250,000 clones, with 16% occurring only once. This clone has only a few counts. Its cognate antigen is unknown. Study observations and caveats: Type 1 diabetes patients showed a moderate but significant shortening of TCRB CDR3s in all four CD4+ subsets. Although PCR might favor shorter templates, it would do so equally in patients and controls. Within patients, naive, central memory and Treg TCRB repertoires seemed more similar than within healthy donors.

Sequencing was carried out using naive CD4+ T cells from blood. The gene calls are TRBV9 and TRBJ2-1; D gene unclear. This clonotype was sampled from a young man with type 1 diabetes. The CDR3, as DNA: TGTGCCAGCAGCGTATCCGCGAACAATGAGCAGTTCTTC. Its translation is CASSVSANNEQFF.